The clone carrying this T cell receptor (beta chain) was seen only a few times. This CDR3 spans 14 amino acids. Germline V lookup: CDR1 SGDLS, CDR2 YYNGEE. The ends were cut back, 4 bases at V and 4 bases at J, with 12 bases in the middle. The entry originates in a study of blood T cells in healthy people across ages. Then a second PCR, running roughly 7 to 11 cycles, was carried out with a sample-barcoded 5' primer and a J-beta primer mix. One entry per CDR3 protein results from TCRdb running MiXCR on the 5' RACE reads. The sample lists about 560,000 distinct CDR3 sequences, 25% to 35% occurring once. This sample also belongs to another study, concerning T cells of mothers and their children.

The TCR comes from a boy aged 2-9 years in good health. The specimen sequenced was blood. The chain joins TRBV9 to TRBJ2-1; D might be TRBD2 (5 bases). CDR3 sequence (DNA): TGTGCCAGCAGCCCTCCGGGGAGATACAATGAGCAGTTCTTC. This encodes CASSPPGRYNEQFF.